A selection of T cell receptor beta chains follows, all from one sample in a study of early T cells in non-severe SARS-CoV-2 infection. MiXCR, applied by TCRdb to the 5' RACE reads, yields one record per CDR3 protein. The sample lists about 130,000 distinct CDR3 sequences, about 15% seen once, with about a fifth in the top ten. Sequenced: whole blood. These receptor sequences come from an adult who was a healthcare worker with PCR-confirmed SARS-CoV-2 infection or an uninfected control (not recorded which). Both conserved end residues are part of each CDR3. Fields, in order: CDR3 protein, V gene, D gene. A D gene is named only where the DNA matches it firmly.

cdr3_aa: CASSPSGGSPWTQYF
v_call: TRBV11-1
d_call: NA

cdr3_aa: CATSDSAGGYTF
v_call: TRBV24-1
d_call: NA

cdr3_aa: CAISEPGNYGYTF
v_call: TRBV10-3
d_call: NA

cdr3_aa: CASSYSRSSGGLTDTQYF
v_call: TRBV6-6
d_call: TRBD2

cdr3_aa: CASSLVGGDYEQYF
v_call: TRBV5-1
d_call: NA

cdr3_aa: CASSSPRGRGHTEAFF
v_call: TRBV6-6
d_call: TRBD1

cdr3_aa: CAISEGTANTGELFF
v_call: TRBV10-3
d_call: TRBD1

cdr3_aa: CSARGSSGPQETQYF
v_call: TRBV20-1
d_call: TRBD2

cdr3_aa: CASANTGNSPLHF
v_call: TRBV5-1
d_call: NA

cdr3_aa: CASGPDREAFF
v_call: TRBV12-5
d_call: NA

cdr3_aa: CASSRRLAGKETQYF
v_call: TRBV12-3/TRBV12-4
d_call: TRBD2

cdr3_aa: CASSRDRGYNEQFF
v_call: TRBV4-2
d_call: TRBD1

cdr3_aa: CASTTGAANYGYTF
v_call: TRBV5-5
d_call: NA

cdr3_aa: CASSLTDGNTEAFF
v_call: TRBV3-1
d_call: NA

cdr3_aa: CASSPGTGYNTEAFF
v_call: TRBV18
d_call: NA

cdr3_aa: CASSVAPTGGNYGYTF
v_call: TRBV9
d_call: TRBD1

cdr3_aa: CASSETSGAHNEQFF
v_call: TRBV7-9
d_call: TRBD2

cdr3_aa: CASSAVDGGYEQYF
v_call: TRBV6-6
d_call: NA

cdr3_aa: CASSLLGLAGSYNEQFF
v_call: TRBV7-8
d_call: TRBD2

cdr3_aa: CASSLDRFRGRTEAFF
v_call: TRBV7-9
d_call: TRBD1

cdr3_aa: CASTVPSGATYEQYF
v_call: TRBV25-1
d_call: NA

cdr3_aa: CATSDSGAASYNEQFF
v_call: TRBV24-1
d_call: NA

cdr3_aa: CASSRQGAVGEKLFF
v_call: TRBV6-6
d_call: TRBD1

cdr3_aa: CASSPSPGGEAFF
v_call: TRBV7-3
d_call: NA

cdr3_aa: CASSLRRGAETQYF
v_call: TRBV4-1
d_call: TRBD2

cdr3_aa: CASSLAGWREKLFF
v_call: TRBV12-3/TRBV12-4
d_call: NA

cdr3_aa: CASSFNRPGGEQYF
v_call: TRBV5-1
d_call: TRBD2

cdr3_aa: CATFPGTASFYGYTF
v_call: TRBV6-2/TRBV6-3
d_call: TRBD1

cdr3_aa: CASSLEGGNEQYF
v_call: TRBV5-1
d_call: NA

cdr3_aa: CASRTGGGYGYTF
v_call: TRBV12-3/TRBV12-4
d_call: TRBD1

cdr3_aa: CASSYSRDQPQHF
v_call: TRBV6-5
d_call: NA

cdr3_aa: CASSLGGGAAGYTF
v_call: TRBV11-2
d_call: NA

cdr3_aa: CASSVAVDSPLHF
v_call: TRBV9
d_call: NA

cdr3_aa: CASSFEAEAFF
v_call: TRBV6-6
d_call: NA

cdr3_aa: CASSPGRGKLSNSNQPQHF
v_call: TRBV7-6
d_call: NA